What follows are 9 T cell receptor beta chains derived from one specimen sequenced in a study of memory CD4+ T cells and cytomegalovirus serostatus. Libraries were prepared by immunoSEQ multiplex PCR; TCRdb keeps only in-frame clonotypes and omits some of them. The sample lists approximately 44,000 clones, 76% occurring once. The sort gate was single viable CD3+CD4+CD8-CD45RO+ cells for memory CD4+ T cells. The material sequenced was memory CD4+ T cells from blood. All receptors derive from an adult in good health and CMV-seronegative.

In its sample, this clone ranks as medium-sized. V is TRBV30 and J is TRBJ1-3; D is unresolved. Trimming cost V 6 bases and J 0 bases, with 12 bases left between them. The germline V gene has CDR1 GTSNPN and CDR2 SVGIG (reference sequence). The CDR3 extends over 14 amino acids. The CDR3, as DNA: TGTGCCTGCATTCGGATACCCTCTGGAAACACCATATATTTT. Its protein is CACIRIPSGNTIYF.

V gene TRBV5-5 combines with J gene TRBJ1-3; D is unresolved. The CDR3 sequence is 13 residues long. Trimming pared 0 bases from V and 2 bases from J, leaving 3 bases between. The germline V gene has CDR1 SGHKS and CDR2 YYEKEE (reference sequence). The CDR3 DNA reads TGTGCCAGCAGCTTGGATACTGGAAACACCATATATTTT. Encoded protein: CASSLDTGNTIYF.

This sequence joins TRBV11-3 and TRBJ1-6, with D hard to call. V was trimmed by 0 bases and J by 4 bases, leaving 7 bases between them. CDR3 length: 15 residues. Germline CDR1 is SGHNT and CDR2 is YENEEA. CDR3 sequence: CASSLDRSYNSPLHF. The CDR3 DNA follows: TGTGCCAGCAGCTTAGACAGATCATATAATTCACCCCTCCACTTT.

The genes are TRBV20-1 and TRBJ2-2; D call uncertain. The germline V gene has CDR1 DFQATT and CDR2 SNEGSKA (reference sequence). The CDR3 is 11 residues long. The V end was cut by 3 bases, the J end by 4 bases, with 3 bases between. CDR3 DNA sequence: TGCAGTGCTAGTCCCACCGGGGAGCTGTTTTTT. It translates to CSASPTGELFF.

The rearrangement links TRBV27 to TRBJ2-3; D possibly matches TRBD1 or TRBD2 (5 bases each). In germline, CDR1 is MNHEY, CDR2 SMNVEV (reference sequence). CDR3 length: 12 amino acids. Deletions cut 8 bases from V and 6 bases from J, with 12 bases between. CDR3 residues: CASRGVADTQYF. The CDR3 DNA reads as TGTGCCAGCCGAGGGGTGGCGGATACGCAGTATTTT.

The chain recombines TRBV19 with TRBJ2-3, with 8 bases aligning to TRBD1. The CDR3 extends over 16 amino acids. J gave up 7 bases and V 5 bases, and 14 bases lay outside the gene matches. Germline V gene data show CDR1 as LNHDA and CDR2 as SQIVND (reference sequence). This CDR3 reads CASSLRTGRTFNTQYF. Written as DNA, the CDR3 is TGTGCCAGTAGTCTCCGGACAGGGAGGACCTTTAATACGCAGTATTTT.

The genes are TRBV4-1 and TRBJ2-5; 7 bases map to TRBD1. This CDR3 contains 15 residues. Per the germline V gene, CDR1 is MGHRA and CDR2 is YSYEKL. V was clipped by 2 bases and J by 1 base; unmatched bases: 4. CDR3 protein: CASSQLQGSQETQYF. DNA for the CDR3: TGCGCCAGCAGCCAATTACAGGGGTCCCAAGAGACCCAGTACTTC.

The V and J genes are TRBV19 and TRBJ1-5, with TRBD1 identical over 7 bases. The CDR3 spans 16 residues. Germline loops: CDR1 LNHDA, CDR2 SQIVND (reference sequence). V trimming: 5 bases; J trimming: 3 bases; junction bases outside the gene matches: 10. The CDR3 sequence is CASSRQGIIDNQPQHF. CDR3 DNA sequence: TGTGCCAGTAGTCGACAGGGAATAATAGACAATCAGCCCCAGCATTTT. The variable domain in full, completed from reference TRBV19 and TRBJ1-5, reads DGGITQSPKYLFRKEGQNVTLSCEQNLNHDAMYWYRQDPGQGLRLIYYSQIVNDFQKGDIAEGYSVSREKKESFPLTVTSAQKNPTAFYLCASSRQGIIDNQPQHFGDGTRLSIL.

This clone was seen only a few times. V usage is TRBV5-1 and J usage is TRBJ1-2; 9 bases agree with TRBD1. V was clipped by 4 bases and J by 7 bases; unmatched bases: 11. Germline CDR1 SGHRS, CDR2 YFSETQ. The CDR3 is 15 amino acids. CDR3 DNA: TGCGCCAGCAGCCCCACACAGGGGGCGGTGTTTGGCTACACCTTC. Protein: CASSPTQGAVFGYTF.